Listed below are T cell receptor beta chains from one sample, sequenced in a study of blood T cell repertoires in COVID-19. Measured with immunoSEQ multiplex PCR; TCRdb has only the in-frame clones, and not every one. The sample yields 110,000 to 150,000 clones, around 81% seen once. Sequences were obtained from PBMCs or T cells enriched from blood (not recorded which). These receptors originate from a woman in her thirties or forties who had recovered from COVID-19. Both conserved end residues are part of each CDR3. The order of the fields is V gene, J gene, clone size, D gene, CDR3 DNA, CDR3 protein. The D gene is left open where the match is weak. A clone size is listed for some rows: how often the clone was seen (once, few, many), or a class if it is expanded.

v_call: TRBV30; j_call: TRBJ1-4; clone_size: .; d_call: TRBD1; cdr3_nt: TGTGCCTGGGGCTCAAAGGACAGGGGTGATGAAAAACTGTTTTTT; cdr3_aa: CAWGSKDRGDEKLFF
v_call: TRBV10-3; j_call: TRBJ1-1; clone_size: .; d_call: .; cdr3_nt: TGTGCCATCAATGAGGCGCTGAACACTGAAGCTTTCTTT; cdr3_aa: CAINEALNTEAFF
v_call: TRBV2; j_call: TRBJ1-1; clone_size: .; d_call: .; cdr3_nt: TGTGCCAGCGGGTCCAGGGGGAACACTGAAGCTTTCTTT; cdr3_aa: CASGSRGNTEAFF
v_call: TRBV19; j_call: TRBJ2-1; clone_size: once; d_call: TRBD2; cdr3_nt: TGTGCCAGTAGTTCGGGGACTAGCGGGACCAACGGTAAGAATGAGCAGTTCTTC; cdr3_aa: CASSSGTSGTNGKNEQFF
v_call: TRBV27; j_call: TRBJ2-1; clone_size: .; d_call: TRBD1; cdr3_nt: TGTGCCAGCAGTTTTGCCCGACAGGGTAAGGCCTACAATGAGCAGTTCTTC; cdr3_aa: CASSFARQGKAYNEQFF
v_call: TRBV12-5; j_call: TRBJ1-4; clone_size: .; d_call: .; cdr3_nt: TGTGCTAGTGGTCCCCCCGCGGGTGAAAAACTGTTTTTT; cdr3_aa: CASGPPAGEKLFF
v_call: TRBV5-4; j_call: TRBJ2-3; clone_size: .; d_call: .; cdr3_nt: TGTGCCAGCAGCCCCCTAGCGCCCGGGGCAGATACGCAGTATTTT; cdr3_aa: CASSPLAPGADTQYF
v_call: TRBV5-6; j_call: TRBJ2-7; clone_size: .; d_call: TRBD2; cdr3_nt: TGTGCCAGCAGCTTGGGGTGGTTAGCGGGAGACGAGCAGTACTTC; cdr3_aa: CASSLGWLAGDEQYF
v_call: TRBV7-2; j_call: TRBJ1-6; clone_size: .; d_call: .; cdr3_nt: TGTGCCAGCAGCTTAGTTGCAGGGGTGTTTAATTCACCCCTCCACTTT; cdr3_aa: CASSLVAGVFNSPLHF
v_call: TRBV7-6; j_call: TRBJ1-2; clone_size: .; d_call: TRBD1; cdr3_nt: TGTGCCAGCAGCTTACTTGGACAGGGCAGGGACTATGGCTACACCTTC; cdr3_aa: CASSLLGQGRDYGYTF
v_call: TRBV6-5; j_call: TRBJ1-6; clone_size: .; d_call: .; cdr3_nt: TGTGCCAGCACGGAGCACTACTATAATTCACCCCTCCACTTT; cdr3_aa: CASTEHYYNSPLHF
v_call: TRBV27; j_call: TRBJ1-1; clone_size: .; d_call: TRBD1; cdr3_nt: TGTGCCAGCAGCCCGACAGGGGCAGGATCTGAAGCTTTCTTT; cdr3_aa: CASSPTGAGSEAFF
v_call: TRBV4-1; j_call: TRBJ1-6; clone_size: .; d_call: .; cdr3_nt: TGCGCCAGCAGCCAAGAGGGCGGGTTGGGGTATAATTCACCCCTCCACTTT; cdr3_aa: CASSQEGGLGYNSPLHF